Sequencing of this T cell receptor (beta chain) was carried out in a study of T cell changes during pregnancy in multiple sclerosis. From germline, CDR1 is WSHSY and CDR2 SAAADI. Between the trimmed V and J ends, which lost 1 base and 6 bases, there was a span of 17 bases. The CDR3 totals 16 residues. The data were produced by immunoSEQ multiplex PCR, yet TCRdb's version contains in-frame clones alone and is incomplete. The data show about 57,000 clones, about 88% seen once. The clonotype was recovered from a female donor with multiple sclerosis, enrolled in a pregnancy study. The V and J genes are TRBV10-2 and TRBJ2-3, with D unresolved. This material consisted of peripheral blood, taken after pregnancy. The CDR3: CASSELVTRGADTQYF. DNA for the CDR3: TGCGCCAGCAGTGAGTTGGTTACCCGTGGAGCGGATACGCAGTATTTT.